This TCR beta chain was identified during a study of CD8 T cells in ankylosing spondylitis. TCRdb processed the 5' RACE reads anew with MiXCR; each CDR3 protein has one entry. The sample comprises just under 550,000 distinct CDR3 sequences, roughly 13% of which are singletons, and approximately 6.2% rests with the top ten. The study, taken as a whole, reports: A motif of several highly homologous TCR beta variants was seen as apparently characteristic of ankylosing spondylitis blood. From matched ankylosing spondylitis synovial fluid, disease-linked clones were reportedly recovered at significantly enriched levels.

Points on this clonotype: The antigen remains undetermined.

The V gene lost 4 bases and the J gene lost 6 bases, with 12 bases spanning the gap. The CDR3 loop spans 13 amino acids. The germline CDR1 and CDR2 sequences are MGHDK and SYGVNS. This chain uses TRBV25-1 with TRBJ1-1; weak D call: TRBD1 (5 bases). This receptor was taken from a male donor with ankylosing spondylitis. What was sequenced was blood, either unsorted or a sorted T cell fraction (not recorded which). This CDR3 reads CASSAGGVSEAFF. In DNA, the CDR3 is TGTGCCAGCAGTGCCGGAGGGGTGTCTGAAGCTTTCTTT.